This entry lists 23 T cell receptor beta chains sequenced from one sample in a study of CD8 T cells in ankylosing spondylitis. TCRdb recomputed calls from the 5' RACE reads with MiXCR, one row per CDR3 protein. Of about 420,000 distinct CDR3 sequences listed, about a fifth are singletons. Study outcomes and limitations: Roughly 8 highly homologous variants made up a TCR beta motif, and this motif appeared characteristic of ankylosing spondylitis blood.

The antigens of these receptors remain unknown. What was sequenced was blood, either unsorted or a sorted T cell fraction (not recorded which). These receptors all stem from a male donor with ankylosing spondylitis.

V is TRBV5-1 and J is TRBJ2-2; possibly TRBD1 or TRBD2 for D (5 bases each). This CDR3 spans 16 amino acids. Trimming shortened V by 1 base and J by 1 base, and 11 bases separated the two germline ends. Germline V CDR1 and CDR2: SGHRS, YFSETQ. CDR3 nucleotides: TGCGCCAGCAGCTTGATGGGGACCCAGAACACCGGGGAGCTGTTTTTT. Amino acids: CASSLMGTQNTGELFF.

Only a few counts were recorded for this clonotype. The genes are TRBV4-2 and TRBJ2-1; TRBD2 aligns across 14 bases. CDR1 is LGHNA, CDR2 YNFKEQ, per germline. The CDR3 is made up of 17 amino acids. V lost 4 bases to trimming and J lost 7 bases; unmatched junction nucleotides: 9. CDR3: CASSLLTSGREWNEQFF. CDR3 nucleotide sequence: TGTGCCAGCAGCCTCCTGACTAGCGGGAGGGAGTGGAATGAGCAGTTCTTC.

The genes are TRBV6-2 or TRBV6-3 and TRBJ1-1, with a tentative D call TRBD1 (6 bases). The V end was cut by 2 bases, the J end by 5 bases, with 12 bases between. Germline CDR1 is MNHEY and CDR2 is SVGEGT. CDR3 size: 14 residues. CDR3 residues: CASSYTLQGTEAFF. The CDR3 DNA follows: TGTGCCAGCAGTTACACCCTACAGGGAACTGAAGCTTTCTTT.

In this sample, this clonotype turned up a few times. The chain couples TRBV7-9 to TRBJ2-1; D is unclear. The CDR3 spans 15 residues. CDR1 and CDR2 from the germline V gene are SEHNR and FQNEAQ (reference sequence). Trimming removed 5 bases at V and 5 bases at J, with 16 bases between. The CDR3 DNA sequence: TGTGCCAGCAGCAGTCCATACGGACGGCACAATGAGCAGTTCTTC. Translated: CASSSPYGRHNEQFF.

The CDR3 spells CATSDWQLTDTQYF. The CDR3 DNA reads TGTGCCACCAGTGACTGGCAGCTCACAGATACGCAGTATTTT. This rearrangement joins TRBV24-1 to TRBJ2-3, with D hard to call. Trimming removed 4 bases at V and 2 bases at J, with 9 bases between. The length of the CDR3 is 14 residues. Germline CDR1 is KGHDR and CDR2 is SFDVKD.

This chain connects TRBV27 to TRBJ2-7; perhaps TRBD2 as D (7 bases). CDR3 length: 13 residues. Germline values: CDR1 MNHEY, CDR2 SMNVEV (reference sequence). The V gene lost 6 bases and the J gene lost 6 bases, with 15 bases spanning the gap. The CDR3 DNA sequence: TGTGCCAGCAGGAAACCGGGGGGCGGCGAGCAGTACTTC. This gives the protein CASRKPGGGEQYF.

The CDR3 DNA follows: TGTGCCAGCAGCCAAACATTCTATAATTCACCCCTCCACTTT. It translates to CASSQTFYNSPLHF. The chain has TRBV4-2 and TRBJ1-6, with unresolved D. Germline CDR1 reads LGHNA; CDR2 reads YNFKEQ. The CDR3 is 14 amino acids. V was trimmed by 2 bases and J by 3 bases, leaving 5 bases between them.

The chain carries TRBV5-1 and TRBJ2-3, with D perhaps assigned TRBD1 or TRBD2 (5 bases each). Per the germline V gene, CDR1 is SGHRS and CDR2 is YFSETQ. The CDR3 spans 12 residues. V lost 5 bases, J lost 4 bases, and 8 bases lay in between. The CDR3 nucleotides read TGCGCCAGCAGACAGGAGGCAGATACGCAGTATTTT. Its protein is CASRQEADTQYF.

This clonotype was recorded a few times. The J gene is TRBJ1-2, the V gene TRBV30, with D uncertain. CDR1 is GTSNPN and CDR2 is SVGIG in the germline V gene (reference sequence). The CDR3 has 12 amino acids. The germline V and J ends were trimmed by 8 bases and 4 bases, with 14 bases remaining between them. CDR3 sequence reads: CAQLGNTYGYTF. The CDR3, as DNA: TGTGCCCAGCTGGGGAACACCTATGGCTACACCTTC.

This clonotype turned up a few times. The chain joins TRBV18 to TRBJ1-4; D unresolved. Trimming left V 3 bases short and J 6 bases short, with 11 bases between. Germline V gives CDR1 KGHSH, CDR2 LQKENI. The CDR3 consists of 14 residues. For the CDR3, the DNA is TGTGCCAGCTCACCTCCAGGATATTATGAAAAACTGTTTTTT. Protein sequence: CASSPPGYYEKLFF.

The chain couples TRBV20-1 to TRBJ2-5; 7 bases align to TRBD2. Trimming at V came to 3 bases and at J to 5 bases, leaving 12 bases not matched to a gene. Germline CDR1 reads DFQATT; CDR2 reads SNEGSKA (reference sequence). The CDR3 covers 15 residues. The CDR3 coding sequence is TGCAGTGCTAGTTCTCGCGGGAGTTTTCGGGAGACCCAGTACTTC. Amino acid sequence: CSASSRGSFRETQYF.

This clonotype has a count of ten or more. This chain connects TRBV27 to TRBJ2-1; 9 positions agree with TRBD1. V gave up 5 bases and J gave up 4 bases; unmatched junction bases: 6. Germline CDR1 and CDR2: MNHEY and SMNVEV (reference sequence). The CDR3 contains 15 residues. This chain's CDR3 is CASSRSGTGYNEQFF. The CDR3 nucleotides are TGTGCCAGCAGTCGATCGGGGACAGGGTACAATGAGCAGTTCTTC.

CDR3 DNA sequence: TGCGCCAGCAGCACCCGGACGGGAATTATGAACACTGAAGCTTTCTTT. Amino acid sequence: CASSTRTGIMNTEAFF. The chain uses TRBV5-1 and TRBJ1-1; D is ambiguous. Germline CDR1 is SGHRS and CDR2 is YFSETQ. Trimming stripped 4 bases from V and 0 bases from J, with 16 bases between. The CDR3 is 16 residues long.

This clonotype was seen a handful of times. The CDR3 sequence: CASSQNGIYQETQYF. The CDR3 DNA sequence: TGCGCCAGCAGCCAAAATGGGATTTACCAAGAGACCCAGTACTTC. The rearrangement uses TRBV5-1 and TRBJ2-5; D remains ambiguous. This CDR3 spans 15 amino acids. Trimming pared 4 bases from V and 0 bases from J, leaving 13 bases between. Germline V gene lookup returns CDR1 SGHRS and CDR2 YFSETQ. The whole variable domain, filled in from reference TRBV5-1 and TRBJ2-5, reads KAGVTQTPRYLIKTRGQQVTLSCSPISGHRSVSWYQQTPGQGLQFLFEYFSETQRNKGNFPGRFSGRQFSNSRSEMNVSTLELGDSALYLCASSQNGIYQETQYFGPGTRLLVL.

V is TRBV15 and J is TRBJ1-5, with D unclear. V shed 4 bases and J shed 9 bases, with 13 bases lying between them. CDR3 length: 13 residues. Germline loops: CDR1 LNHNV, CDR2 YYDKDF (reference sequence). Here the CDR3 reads CATSKPSAPPQHF. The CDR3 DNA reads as TGTGCCACCAGCAAACCCTCCGCTCCGCCCCAGCATTTT.

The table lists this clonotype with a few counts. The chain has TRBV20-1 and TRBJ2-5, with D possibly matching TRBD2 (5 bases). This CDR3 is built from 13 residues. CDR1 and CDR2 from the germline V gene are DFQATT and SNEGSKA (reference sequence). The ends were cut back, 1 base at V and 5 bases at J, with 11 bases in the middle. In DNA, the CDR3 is TGCAGTGCTAGAGTTGGGAGCGTGGAGACCCAGTACTTC. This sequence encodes CSARVGSVETQYF.

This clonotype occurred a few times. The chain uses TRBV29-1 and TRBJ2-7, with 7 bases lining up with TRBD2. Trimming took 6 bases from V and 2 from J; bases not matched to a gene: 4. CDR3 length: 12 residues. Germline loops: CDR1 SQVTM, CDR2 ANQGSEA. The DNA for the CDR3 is TGCAGCGTCCGGGACTACCCCTACGAGCAGTACTTC. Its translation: CSVRDYPYEQYF.

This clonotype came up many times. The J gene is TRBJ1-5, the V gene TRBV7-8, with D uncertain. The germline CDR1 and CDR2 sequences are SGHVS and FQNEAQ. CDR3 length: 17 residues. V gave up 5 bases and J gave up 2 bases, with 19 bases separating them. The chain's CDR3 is CASSPRSGVYRNQPQHF. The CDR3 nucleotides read TGTGCCAGCAGCCCACGTTCGGGAGTGTACCGCAATCAGCCCCAGCATTTT.

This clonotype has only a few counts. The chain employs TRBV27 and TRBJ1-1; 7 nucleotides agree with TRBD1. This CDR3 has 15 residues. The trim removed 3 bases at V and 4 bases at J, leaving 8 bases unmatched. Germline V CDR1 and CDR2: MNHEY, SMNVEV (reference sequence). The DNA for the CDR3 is TGTGCCAGCAGTTTTGTAGGGGGCGGCTTCACTGAAGCTTTCTTT. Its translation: CASSFVGGGFTEAFF.

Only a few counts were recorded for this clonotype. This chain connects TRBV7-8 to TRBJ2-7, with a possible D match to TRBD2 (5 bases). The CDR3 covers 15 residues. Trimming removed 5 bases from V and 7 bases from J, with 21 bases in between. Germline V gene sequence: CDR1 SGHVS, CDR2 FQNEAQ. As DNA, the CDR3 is TGTGCCAGCAGCGTCCGGGAACCGAAGAATGAAGAGCAGTACTTC. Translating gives CASSVREPKNEEQYF.

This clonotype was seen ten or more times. This CDR3 is CSIKHRTGLNEQFF. CDR3 in DNA: TGCAGCATCAAGCACCGGACAGGGTTGAATGAGCAGTTCTTC. The chain employs TRBV29-1 and TRBJ2-1; 8 positions agree with TRBD1. The CDR3 contains 14 residues. Germline V lookup: CDR1 SQVTM, CDR2 ANQGSEA. Germline trimming cut 8 bases from V and 7 bases from J; bases unmatched to any gene: 13.

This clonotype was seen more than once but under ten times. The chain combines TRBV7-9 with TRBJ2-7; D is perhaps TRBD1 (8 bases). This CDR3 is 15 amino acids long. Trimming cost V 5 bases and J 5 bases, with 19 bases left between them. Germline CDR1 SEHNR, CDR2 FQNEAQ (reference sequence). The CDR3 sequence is CASSLPGQGLNEQYF. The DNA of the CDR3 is TGTGCCAGCAGCCTCCCCGGACAGGGACTAAACGAGCAGTACTTC. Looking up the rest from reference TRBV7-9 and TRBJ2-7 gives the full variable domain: DTGVSQNPRHKITKRGQNVTFRCDPISEHNRLYWYRQTLGQGPEFLTYFQNEAQLEKSRLLSDRFSAERPKGSFSTLEIQRTEQGDSAMYLCASSLPGQGLNEQYFGPGTRLTVT.

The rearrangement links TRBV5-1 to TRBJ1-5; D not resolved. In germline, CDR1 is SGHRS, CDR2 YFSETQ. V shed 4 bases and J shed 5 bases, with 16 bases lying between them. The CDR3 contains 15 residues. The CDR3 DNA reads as TGCGCCAGCAGCGCCGCGGGCTCTGTGGATCAGCCCCAGCATTTT. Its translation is CASSAAGSVDQPQHF.